Included here is one TCR beta chain sequence, with context. Its antigen is unknown. No per-base quality is available; no much larger clone lies one base away. This sample stems from a study of shared clonotypes between healthy human individuals (dated by TCRdb to about 2020). Some background on the complete study: A few men and a couple of women, aged 18 to 49 years, made up the cohort. For each donor, three plates each were used for CD4 naive and CD4 memory, two plates were used for CD8 naive, and one plate was used for CD8 memory. To estimate repertoire size and how much clonotypes are shared between individuals, the study performed deep sequencing of blood TCR repertoires from five healthy adults. Different laboratories and diverse techniques were used to prepare libraries and sequence TCR repertoires, to increase sequencing depth and limit assay-specific biases. Each donor's leukapheresis produced roughly between roughly 0.85 and 10 billion PBMCs.

Using the deep immunoSEQ assay, multiplex PCR amplified TCR CDR3 regions from genomic DNA. Genomic DNA extracted from each cell subset was distributed evenly over all wells of several immunoSEQ 96-well plates, and each plate served as one replicate. Each replicate PCR for sorted subsets received approximately 200 ng genomic DNA, equal to roughly 33,000 T cell genomes. Purified libraries were measured with a Qubit 3.0 fluorometer, size-checked on a Bioanalyzer 2100, and measured again with the KAPA Library Quantification kit. Each immunoSEQ 96-well plate was sequenced on its own single-read 150-cycle Illumina NextSeq 550 flow cell. Per the authors' processing: The immunoSEQ output contained only junctional sequences without quality scores, so filtering could not match that applied to full-length reads. Sequences were annotated with PyIR, a Python wrapper for IgBLAST v1.9, and V/J genes and CDR3 were assigned using IMGT germline references. Reads were filtered out if the reads had weak V/J assignments (E-value above 1e-6), no CDR3, stop codons, out-of-frame junctions, or ambiguous translated residues. V3J clonotypes were defined by identical inferred V gene, J gene, and CDR3 amino acid sequence. To compute the percentage overlap between repertoires, the number of shared unique clonotypes was divided by the size of the smaller repertoire. Three approaches were used to assess repertoire richness: RTK rarefaction, the Chao1 estimator, and Recon v2.1 estimates of unobserved clonotypes. For all TCRbeta clonotypes obtained by the gDNA method from several donors, generation probabilities were computed with OLGA. TCRdb limited this immuneACCESS table to in-frame rearrangements with V and J called. A share of clones is missing; checked studies link under half to unresolved V genes, and the rest is unexplained. V, J and clone size reflect that table, while D and trimming were determined from the DNA. The sample contains 630,000 or so clones, 98% of them found a single time. The ten largest clonotypes hold 0.3% of the sample.

Via the germline V gene, CDR1 is SNHLY and CDR2 FYNNEI. V has 7 bases trimmed and J has 0 bases trimmed; junction bases matching no gene number 11. Measured from the cysteine to the phenylalanine, the CDR3 is 18 residues long. Only the CDR3 DNA stays, 54 bases, in frame from base 1. The investigation overall reported the following: Clonotypes shared by all four sorted-subset donors showed higher generation probabilities than non-shared clonotypes. Sampling was restricted to blood, and TCR repertoires in tissues likely differ from the TCR repertoires found in blood. When several donors were compared, the shared fraction of clonotypes was roughly 4.8% for naive CD4, about 4% for naive CD8, 2.3% for memory CD4, and 0.4% for memory CD8. Naive subsets generally had larger estimated clonotype richness than memory subsets did. Because the study included only a small number of donors, the genetic and exposure-history diversity represented was limited. Pairwise subsampling indicated that sequencing depth was expected to affect the degree of clonotype sharing among donors. Even with the large sequencing depth, rarefaction of the sorted-subset datasets indicated that sequencing was incomplete.

For the CD8 naive samples, CD45RO-negative cells were positively selected for CCR7, yielding a CD45RA+CCR7+ population from which TemRA cells were excluded. The donors were healthy, HIV-negative adults with no recently reported acute infections or vaccinations. Every donor was a Caucasian adult living in Nashville, Tennessee, USA. Blood was collected by leukapheresis, and PBMCs were isolated by Ficoll-Histopaque density gradient centrifugation and then cryopreserved in liquid nitrogen vapor phase. Analytical flow cytometry was used to check the purity and quantity of every magnetically sorted T cell population. From each sorted fraction, genomic DNA was isolated and quantified by UV absorbance on a Nanodrop 2000c.

The sequenced sample consisted of naive CD8+ T cells sorted from blood. Per the publication, the cell subset or site label means: CD45RA+CCR7+. The origin of this receptor is a man younger than 45 in good health. The V and J segments used are TRBV2 and TRBJ2-3; TRBD2 lines up with 12 middle nucleotides. DNA sequence: TGTGCCAGCATAATATCATCACTAGCGGGAGGAAGCACAGATACGCAGTATTTT. Translated, it gives CASIISSLAGGSTDTQYF.